This T cell receptor (beta chain) was recovered during a study of blood T cell repertoires in COVID-19. Study-level background: The United States, Italy and Spain supplied acute and convalescent COVID-19 samples.

With 6 bases removed from V and 0 bases from J, the gap between germline ends came to 11 bases. CDR1 SGHVS and CDR2 FQNEAQ come from the germline V gene. The CDR3 extends over 15 amino acids. Recruitment covered some 25 US areas and drew participants whose ages spanned roughly 18 to 89 years. Cohort placement rested on clinical history that participants reported themselves. Per the original data handling: Estimated nucleated cell counts came from reference gene primer amplification. The method was immunoSEQ multiplex PCR; TCRdb's version includes in-frame clones alone and lacks a portion of them. The D gene and trimming were derived from the DNA, and the V and J assignments and clone size from that table. Here the sample spans about 230,000 clones, roughly 90% being singletons.

The chain links TRBV7-8 to TRBJ1-4; D is ambiguous. Sequencing was done on a sample of PBMCs or T cells enriched from blood (not recorded which). The origin of this receptor is a woman aged 30 to 39 with acute COVID-19. The chain's CDR3 is CASRLIPATNEKLFF. The CDR3 DNA follows: TGTGCCAGCAGACTCATACCCGCAACTAATGAAAAACTGTTTTTT. The whole variable domain, remainder taken from reference TRBV7-8 and TRBJ1-4, is GAGVSQSPRYKVAKRGQDVALRCDPISGHVSLFWYQQALGQGPEFLTYFQNEAQLDKSGLPSDRFFAERPEGSVSTLKIQRTQQEDSAVYLCASRLIPATNEKLFFGSGTQLSVL.